Listed here are 2 T cell receptor beta chains from one sample, sequenced in a study of T cell responses to AZD1222 COVID-19 vaccine. TCRdb's table, derived via immunoSEQ multiplex PCR, lists solely in-frame clones and lacks some. The sample holds around 88,000 clones, 85% to 90% seen once. Sequenced material: peripheral blood, taken on day 0 of MenACWY control vaccination. These TCRs come from an adult in good health.

This chain links TRBV19 with TRBJ1-1; D unclear. Germline V gives CDR1 LNHDA, CDR2 SQIVND (reference sequence). The V end was cut by 8 bases, the J end by 4 bases, with 14 bases between. This CDR3 has 13 residues. CDR3 loop: CASLLPMGTEAFF. The CDR3 bases are TGTGCCAGTTTGCTGCCGATGGGCACTGAAGCTTTCTTT. Variable domain in full (rest from reference TRBV19 and TRBJ1-1): DGGITQSPKYLFRKEGQNVTLSCEQNLNHDAMYWYRQDPGQGLRLIYYSQIVNDFQKGDIAEGYSVSREKKESFPLTVTSAQKNPTAFYLCASLLPMGTEAFFGQGTRLTVV.

V and J are TRBV7-3 and TRBJ1-6; 9 bases align to TRBD1. Trimming took 6 bases from V and 10 from J; bases not matched to a gene: 7. The germline gives CDR1 SGHTA, CDR2 FQGTGA. The CDR3 is made up of 14 amino acids. The CDR3, as DNA: TGTGCCAGCAGTCCGGGACAGGGCCAATCACCCCTCCACTTT. Its translation: CASSPGQGQSPLHF.